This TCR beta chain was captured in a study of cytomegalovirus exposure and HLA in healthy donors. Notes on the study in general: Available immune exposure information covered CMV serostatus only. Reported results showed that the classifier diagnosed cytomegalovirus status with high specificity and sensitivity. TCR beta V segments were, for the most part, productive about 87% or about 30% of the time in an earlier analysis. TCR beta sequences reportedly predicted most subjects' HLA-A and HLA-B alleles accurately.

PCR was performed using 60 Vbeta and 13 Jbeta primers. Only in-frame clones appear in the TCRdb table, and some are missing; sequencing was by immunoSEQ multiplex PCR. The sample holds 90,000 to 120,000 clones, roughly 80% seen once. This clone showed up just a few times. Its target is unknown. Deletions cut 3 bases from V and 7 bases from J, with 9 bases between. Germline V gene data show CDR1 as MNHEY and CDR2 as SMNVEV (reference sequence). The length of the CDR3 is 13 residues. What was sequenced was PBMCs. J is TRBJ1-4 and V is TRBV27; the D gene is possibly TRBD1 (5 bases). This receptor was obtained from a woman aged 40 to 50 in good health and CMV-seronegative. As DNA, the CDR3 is TGTGCCAGCAGTTTGGGGCTGGGTGAAAAACTGTTTTTT. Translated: CASSLGLGEKLFF. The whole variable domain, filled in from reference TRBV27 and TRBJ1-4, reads EAQVTQNPRYLITVTGKKLTVTCSQNMNHEYMSWYRQDPGLGLRQIYYSMNVEVTDKGDVPEGYKVSRKEKRNFPLILESPSPNQTSLYFCASSLGLGEKLFFGSGTQLSVL.